This entry lists 19 T cell receptor beta chains sequenced from one sample in a study of blood T cells in healthy people across ages. The authors ran a second PCR of roughly 6 to 11 cycles using a sample-barcoded 5' primer and a J-beta primer mix. TCRdb re-analysed the 5' RACE reads in MiXCR, keeping a single row per CDR3 protein. The table includes 1.5 million to 2 million distinct CDR3 sequences, 28% detected once. Material: blood. The receptors here all came from a woman aged 25 to 39 in good health.

This clonotype was counted a few times. This sequence joins TRBV29-1 and TRBJ2-1; 8 bases align to TRBD2. This CDR3 has 14 residues. Germline loops: CDR1 SQVTM, CDR2 ANQGSEA. The ends lost 7 bases at V and 7 bases at J; junction bases unmatched: 12. The CDR3 bases are TGCAGCGCGGAACGCCTAGCGGGTGTGAATGAGCAGTTCTTC. It encodes CSAERLAGVNEQFF.

In this sample, this clonotype turned up a few times. The chain employs TRBV6-6 and TRBJ1-2; TRBD1 agrees at 7 bases. The CDR3 is 15 residues long. Losses at the gene ends were 6 bases for V and 3 bases for J; bases not matched to a gene: 10. CDR1 is MNHNY and CDR2 is SVGAGI in the germline V gene (reference sequence). The CDR3 DNA reads TGTGCCAGCAGCCAGACAGGGAGGCTTTACTATGGCTACACCTTC. It encodes CASSQTGRLYYGYTF.

This clonotype was picked up a small number of times. The chain uses TRBV11-2 and TRBJ2-3; D is ambiguous. The V end lost 5 bases, the J end lost 4 bases, and 10 bases lay between the germline ends. The CDR3 contains 13 residues. Germline V CDR1 and CDR2: SGHAT, FQNNGV. This CDR3 reads CASSPQRSDTQYF. CDR3 DNA: TGTGCCAGCAGCCCCCAGCGTTCAGATACGCAGTATTTT.

This clonotype occurred a few times. This rearrangement joins TRBV27 to TRBJ2-6; D is unclear. Germline V CDR1 and CDR2: MNHEY, SMNVEV (reference sequence). This CDR3 comprises 16 residues. The V end was cut by 5 bases, the J end by 0 bases, with 11 bases between. The CDR3 here is CASSTPGRSGANVLTF. The CDR3 DNA reads as TGTGCCAGCAGTACCCCTGGTCGCTCTGGGGCCAACGTCCTGACTTTC.

In the case of this clonotype: An end of the junction differs from the germline gene, which may be a read error. The CDR3 DNA sequence: TGTGTCAGCAGCTTGGCAGGGGTTCGGGAGACCCAGTACTTC. Amino acids: CVSSLAGVRETQYF. This rearrangement joins TRBV7-9 to TRBJ2-7; D perhaps matches TRBD1 (6 bases). The DNA end is more similar to TRBJ2-5, so the J call may be wrong. Per the germline V gene, CDR1 is SEHNR and CDR2 is FQNEAQ (reference sequence). The CDR3 length is 14 residues.

This clonotype was seen repeatedly, ten times or more. V usage is TRBV24-1 and J usage is TRBJ1-2, with 10 bases lining up with TRBD1. With V trimmed by 4 bases and J by 8 bases, 6 bases remained unmatched. Per germline, CDR1 KGHDR and CDR2 SFDVKD. The CDR3 spans 14 residues. This CDR3 reads CATSEGGTGAGYTF. The CDR3 DNA follows: TGTGCCACCAGTGAAGGCGGGACAGGGGCCGGCTACACCTTC.

This clonotype showed up just a few times. V gene TRBV30 combines with J gene TRBJ2-3, with D tentatively TRBD1 (6 bases). The germline V and J ends were trimmed by 4 bases and 3 bases, with 11 bases remaining between them. This CDR3 is 13 amino acids long. Germline V gene sequence: CDR1 GTSNPN, CDR2 SVGIG (reference sequence). CDR3 residues: CAWIVQGTDTQYF. The DNA for the CDR3 is TGTGCCTGGATTGTACAGGGTACAGATACGCAGTATTTT.

This clonotype was seen at least ten times. The rearrangement joins TRBV29-1 to TRBJ2-3; TRBD1 might be the D (5 bases). CDR1 SQVTM and CDR2 ANQGSEA come from the germline V gene. Trimming pared 7 bases from V and 0 bases from J, leaving 14 bases between. CDR3 length: 14 residues. DNA for the CDR3: TGCAGCGCCAGACAGCGACTGAGCACAGATACGCAGTATTTT. It encodes CSARQRLSTDTQYF.

V is TRBV25-1 and J is TRBJ2-1, with 10 bases that match TRBD2. CDR3 size: 17 residues. With 9 bases clipped from V and 7 bases from J, the junction kept 18 bases outside the gene matches. CDR1 is MGHDK and CDR2 is SYGVNS in the germline V gene. The CDR3 here is CARRGGTSVIHGNEQFF. The CDR3 DNA follows: TGTGCCAGGAGGGGAGGGACTAGCGTAATTCACGGGAATGAGCAGTTCTTC.

This chain joins TRBV27 and TRBJ2-1; the match to TRBD2 covers 8 bases. The CDR3 contains 14 residues. Germline lookup yields CDR1 MNHEY and CDR2 SMNVEV (reference sequence). V gave up 5 bases and J gave up 9 bases; unmatched junction bases: 9. CDR3 loop: CASSPGGGPGEQFF. DNA of the CDR3: TGTGCCAGCAGTCCGGGCGGGGGGCCGGGTGAGCAGTTCTTC.

In its sample, this clonotype was seen a few times. J is TRBJ1-4 and V is TRBV6-6; 11 positions match TRBD1. The CDR3 contains 16 residues. The V gene's germline CDR1 is MNHNY and CDR2 SVGAGI (reference sequence). V dropped 6 bases and J dropped 6; count of bases not matched to a gene: 9. CDR3 region: CASRLDRGPAHEKLFF. CDR3 nucleotides: TGTGCCAGCAGACTGGACAGGGGGCCTGCTCATGAAAAACTGTTTTTT.

This clonotype was seen a few times. V usage is TRBV29-1 and J usage is TRBJ2-5; the match to TRBD1 covers 7 bases. The J call is doubtful: the DNA matches TRBJ2-7 better. Per germline, CDR1 SQVTM and CDR2 ANQGSEA. This CDR3 region has 12 residues. The CDR3 nucleotides read TGCAGCGTTGTGCAGGGGGACCACGAGCAGTACTTC. Translated: CSVVQGDHEQYF.

This clonotype came up many times. The chain employs TRBV5-1 and TRBJ2-7, with TRBD2 as a possible D gene (5 bases). V was cut by 0 bases and J by 5 bases, with 9 bases left in between. The CDR3 loop spans 13 amino acids. Looked up from germline, CDR1 is SGHRS and CDR2 is YFSETQ. The CDR3 nucleotides read TGCGCCAGCAGCTTGGAGGACGGGAACGAGCAGTACTTC. This gives the protein CASSLEDGNEQYF.

This clonotype was seen ten or more times. The chain recombines TRBV29-1 with TRBJ1-2; D perhaps matches TRBD1 (5 bases). CDR1 and CDR2 from the germline V gene are SQVTM and ANQGSEA. The CDR3 is made up of 13 amino acids. V lost 5 bases and J lost 0, with 10 bases in between. The CDR3 loop reads CSVNPGPNYGYTF. The CDR3 DNA sequence: TGCAGCGTTAACCCGGGGCCTAACTATGGCTACACCTTC.

There are a few counts of this clonotype. The rearrangement uses TRBV7-9 and TRBJ1-4, with 10 bases aligning to TRBD1. With V trimmed by 5 bases and J by 10 bases, 7 bases remained unmatched. The CDR3 is made up of 14 amino acids. Per the germline V gene, CDR1 is SEHNR and CDR2 is FQNEAQ (reference sequence). The CDR3 protein is CASSPDRGKRKLFF. The CDR3 bases are TGTGCCAGCAGCCCGGACAGGGGGAAGCGAAAACTGTTTTTT.

The rearrangement joins TRBV6-6 to TRBJ2-1; the match to TRBD2 covers 11 bases. Trimming took 5 bases from V and 4 from J; bases not matched to a gene: 7. CDR3 size: 16 residues. Germline CDR1 reads MNHNY; CDR2 reads SVGAGI (reference sequence). DNA for the CDR3: TGTGCCAGCAGTCCACTTACTAGCGGGGGTTACAATGAGCAGTTCTTC. Translated, it gives CASSPLTSGGYNEQFF.

This clonotype was seen only a few times. This chain links TRBV5-5 with TRBJ2-6; possibly TRBD2 for D (6 bases). V was clipped by 4 bases and J by 3 bases, with 11 bases between them. Germline values: CDR1 SGHKS, CDR2 YYEKEE (reference sequence). This CDR3 has 15 residues. For the CDR3, the DNA is TGTGCCAGCAGCGCGGAGGGTGGTGGGGCCAACGTCCTGACTTTC. It specifies CASSAEGGGANVLTF.

In its sample, this clonotype was seen many times. The genes are TRBV5-1 and TRBJ2-1; the match to TRBD2 covers 11 bases. J gave up 7 bases and V 4 bases, and 7 bases lay outside the gene matches. This CDR3 has 15 amino acids. CDR1 and CDR2 (germline): SGHRS, YFSETQ. This CDR3 is CASSITSGSGNEQFF. CDR3 in DNA: TGCGCCAGCAGCATTACTAGCGGGAGCGGAAATGAGCAGTTCTTC. Together with reference TRBV5-1 and TRBJ2-1, the CDR3 gives the full variable domain: KAGVTQTPRYLIKTRGQQVTLSCSPISGHRSVSWYQQTPGQGLQFLFEYFSETQRNKGNFPGRFSGRQFSNSRSEMNVSTLELGDSALYLCASSITSGSGNEQFFGPGTRLTVL.

The chain recombines TRBV24-1 with TRBJ2-2; 10 bases align to TRBD1. V was clipped by 7 bases and J by 6 bases; unmatched bases: 1. Germline V gives CDR1 KGHDR, CDR2 SFDVKD. CDR3 length: 13 amino acids. The chain's CDR3 is CATSGTGAGELFF. In DNA form, the CDR3 reads TGTGCCACCAGCGGGACAGGGGCCGGGGAGCTGTTTTTT.